This T cell receptor (beta chain) was sequenced during a study of blood T cell repertoires in COVID-19. The overall study: Resolution of symptoms, clearance, or two negative PCRs was present in recovered Cohort 3 donors. In each case, the material was cDNA or gDNA derived from T cells, B-cell-depleted T cells, or PBMCs.

Enrollees, about 18 to 89 years old, lived in around 23 US areas. Grouping used clinical history reported by participants in a survey and questionnaire. Per the germline V gene, CDR1 is LNHDA and CDR2 is SQIVND (reference sequence). The V end was cut by 5 bases, the J end by 5 bases, with 18 bases between. The CDR3 extends over 15 amino acids. The table came from immunoSEQ multiplex PCR; TCRdb's copy has only in-frame clones and leaves some out. The sample holds fewer than 250,000 clones, around 90% seen once. This clonotype originated in a young man in a cohort exposed to, infected with or recovered from COVID-19 (not recorded which). Sequencing input: PBMCs or T cells enriched from blood (not recorded which). The rearrangement links TRBV19 to TRBJ2-5; weak D call: TRBD2 (6 bases). Here the CDR3 reads CASSSRDWYLETQYF. CDR3 nucleotides: TGTGCCAGTAGTTCCCGGGACTGGTATTTGGAGACCCAGTACTTC.